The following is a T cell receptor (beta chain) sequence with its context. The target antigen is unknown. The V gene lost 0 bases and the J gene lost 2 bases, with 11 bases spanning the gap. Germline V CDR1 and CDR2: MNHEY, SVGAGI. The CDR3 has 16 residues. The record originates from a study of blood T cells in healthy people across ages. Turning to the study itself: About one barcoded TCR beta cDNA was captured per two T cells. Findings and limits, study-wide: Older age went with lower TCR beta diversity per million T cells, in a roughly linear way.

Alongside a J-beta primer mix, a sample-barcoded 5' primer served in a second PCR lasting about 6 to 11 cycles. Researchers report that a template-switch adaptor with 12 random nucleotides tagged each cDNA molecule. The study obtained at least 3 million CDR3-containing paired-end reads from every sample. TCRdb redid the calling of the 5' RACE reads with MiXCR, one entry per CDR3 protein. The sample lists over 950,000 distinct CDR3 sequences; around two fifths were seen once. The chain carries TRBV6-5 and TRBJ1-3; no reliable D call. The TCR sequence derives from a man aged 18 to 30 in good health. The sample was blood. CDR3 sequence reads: CASSYSTQTAGNTIYF. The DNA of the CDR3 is TGTGCCAGCAGTTACTCGACGCAGACCGCTGGAAACACCATATATTTT.